Below, 20 T cell receptor beta chains from the same sample are listed, as sequenced in a study of human T cells and chemical hapten exposure. Indicated time point: patch test 3, about 24 weeks after DPC sensitization. Treatment of the sample: therapeutic diphenylcyclopropenone sensitization with weekly scalp DPC. TCRdb redid the calling of the RACE reads with MiXCR, one entry per CDR3 protein. The sample has roughly 53,000 distinct CDR3 sequences, more than 9.5% seen once. Sequencing was performed on whole blood, taken in connection with sensitization to the hapten diphenylcyclopropenone (DPC). All receptors come from a middle-aged woman with alopecia areata. Some clones in this sample may be carry-over from other donors' samples.

This clonotype was detected only a few times. The gene calls are TRBV6-5 and TRBJ1-4, with D possibly matching TRBD1 (6 bases). Trimming removed 4 bases from V and 8 bases from J, with 11 bases in between. Germline lookup yields CDR1 MNHEY and CDR2 SVGAGI. The length of the CDR3 is 13 residues. CDR3 sequence reads: CASSWGRGEKLFF. The DNA for the CDR3 is TGTGCCAGCAGTTGGGGGCGCGGAGAAAAACTGTTTTTT.

CDR3 bases: TGTGCCAGCAGTTTAAAGGGGGTCTACGAGCAGTACTTC. It encodes CASSLKGVYEQYF. The gene calls are TRBV27 and TRBJ2-7; D might be TRBD1 (6 bases). The CDR3 extends over 13 amino acids. The germline gives CDR1 MNHEY, CDR2 SMNVEV (reference sequence). The V and J ends lost 2 bases and 3 bases respectively, with 8 bases between them.

This clonotype was detected many times. The chain carries TRBV6-2 or TRBV6-3 and TRBJ2-7, with 7 positions matching TRBD2. V trimming: 3 bases; J trimming: 3 bases; junction bases outside the gene matches: 8. CDR1 and CDR2 from the germline V gene are MNHEY and SVGEGT. CDR3 length: 15 residues. The CDR3 spells CASSYEYSGGYEQYF. The CDR3 DNA is TGTGCCAGCAGTTATGAATACTCGGGGGGCTACGAGCAGTACTTC.

This clonotype was found many times. This chain joins TRBV2 and TRBJ2-3, with TRBD2 matching over 14 bases. The trim removed 10 bases at V and 2 bases at J, leaving 11 bases unmatched. This CDR3 is 17 amino acids long. Per the germline V gene, CDR1 is SNHLY and CDR2 is FYNNEI. In DNA, the CDR3 is TGTGCCACTCTGACTAGCGGGGGGGCCCAGGTCACAGATACGCAGTATTTT. Protein product: CATLTSGGAQVTDTQYF.

The chain uses TRBV20-1 and TRBJ1-2; D is perhaps TRBD1 (6 bases). CDR1 and CDR2 from the germline V gene are DFQATT and SNEGSKA (reference sequence). The CDR3 extends over 13 amino acids. V gave up 6 bases and J gave up 3 bases, with 14 bases separating them. The CDR3 DNA sequence: TGCAGTGCCGAGTCAGGGGATTACTATGGCTACACCTTC. This gives the protein CSAESGDYYGYTF.

This rearrangement joins TRBV18 to TRBJ2-5; D perhaps matches TRBD1 (6 bases). The V and J ends lost 4 bases and 1 base respectively, with 10 bases between them. The CDR3 spans 14 residues. Germline lookup yields CDR1 KGHSH and CDR2 LQKENI. DNA for the CDR3: TGTGCCAGCTCACGTGGGACACTCCAAGAGACCCAGTACTTC. Its translation: CASSRGTLQETQYF.

This clonotype occurred many times. The gene calls are TRBV13 and TRBJ2-7, with no clear D. The CDR3 is 12 amino acids. CDR1 is PRHDT, CDR2 FYEKMQ, per germline (reference sequence). Trimming cost V 5 bases and J 0 bases, with 5 bases left between them. The CDR3 loop is CASSPSSYEQYF. In DNA, the CDR3 is TGTGCCAGCAGCCCTAGCTCCTACGAGCAGTACTTC.

This clonotype has at least ten counts. V is TRBV11-2 and J is TRBJ1-6; 10 bases agree with TRBD1. V lost 3 bases and J lost 6; bases outside the gene matches: 5. Per the germline V gene, CDR1 is SGHAT and CDR2 is FQNNGV. This CDR3 spans 16 amino acids. As DNA, the CDR3 is TGTGCCAGCAGCTTGGGGGACAGGGGCCTTAATTCACCCCTCCACTTT. Its translation is CASSLGDRGLNSPLHF.

Many counts were recorded for this clonotype. The V gene is TRBV19, the J gene TRBJ1-1; 8 bases agree with TRBD1. The V segment lost 5 bases and the J segment 0 bases; nucleotides outside the gene matches: 14. There are 18 residues in the CDR3. Germline lookup yields CDR1 LNHDA and CDR2 SQIVND (reference sequence). CDR3 coding DNA: TGTGCCAGTAGTCTGGGGGAAACAGGGGGTCCCCTGAACACTGAAGCTTTCTTT. Amino acid sequence: CASSLGETGGPLNTEAFF.

Ten or more counts support this clonotype. The chain joins TRBV5-1 to TRBJ1-6; D is uncertain. The CDR3 has 15 amino acids. V lost 4 bases and J lost 6, with 14 bases in between. Germline V gene data show CDR1 as SGHRS and CDR2 as YFSETQ. The CDR3 loop reads CASSRAGVSNSPLHF. In DNA, the CDR3 is TGCGCCAGCAGCCGGGCCGGGGTGAGTAATTCACCCCTCCACTTT.

This clonotype has ten or more counts. The chain has TRBV27 and TRBJ2-5; TRBD2 aligns across 13 bases. There are 17 residues in the CDR3. Germline loops: CDR1 MNHEY, CDR2 SMNVEV (reference sequence). The V segment lost 5 bases and the J segment 2 bases; nucleotides outside the gene matches: 8. Here the CDR3 DNA reads TGTGCCAGCAGTCCCGGACTAGCGGGGGTTCGGCAAGAGACCCAGTACTTC. It codes for CASSPGLAGVRQETQYF.

The J gene is TRBJ2-7, the V gene TRBV7-9, with D perhaps being TRBD1 or TRBD2 (5 bases each). Germline lookup yields CDR1 SEHNR and CDR2 FQNEAQ (reference sequence). Trimming stripped 11 bases from V and 6 bases from J, with 20 bases between. The length of the CDR3 is 13 residues. Here the CDR3 reads CAAGWDPRSEQYF. In nucleotides, the CDR3 is TGTGCCGCGGGCTGGGACCCTCGATCCGAGCAGTACTTC.

With respect to this clonotype: This clone may be a read error of a much larger clone one base away. The chain carries TRBV2 and TRBJ2-7; the D gene could be TRBD1 or TRBD2 (6 bases each). The CDR3 is made up of 13 amino acids. V lost 7 bases and J 6 bases, leaving 16 bases between the germline ends. The germline V gene encodes CDR1 SNHLY and CDR2 FYNNEI. As DNA, the CDR3 is TGTGCCAGCACCGAGGGGGGTTTGAGCGAGCAGTACTTC. Amino acid sequence: CASTEGGLSEQYF. Filled out from reference TRBV2 and TRBJ2-7, the complete variable domain reads EPEVTQTPSHQVTQMGQEVILRCVPISNHLYFYWYRQILGQKVEFLVSFYNNEISEKSEIFDDQFSVERPDGSNFTLKIRSTKLEDSAMYFCASTEGGLSEQYFGPGTRLTVT.

This chain uses TRBV27 with TRBJ1-2; unclear D gene. V was shortened by 6 bases and J by 3 bases, with 8 bases between the two germline ends. This CDR3 has 12 amino acids. Per germline, CDR1 MNHEY and CDR2 SMNVEV (reference sequence). The CDR3 nucleotides are TGTGCCAGCAGAGCTGGGGACTATGGCTACACCTTC. This encodes CASRAGDYGYTF.

There are a few counts of this clonotype. V gene TRBV11-2 combines with J gene TRBJ1-2; possible D gene TRBD1, 5 bases. Trimming left V 5 bases short and J 11 bases short, with 18 bases between. CDR1 and CDR2 from the germline V gene are SGHAT and FQNNGV. The CDR3 covers 13 residues. DNA for the CDR3: TGTGCCAGCAGCACACCGGGACGACGGACGTACACCTTC. Translated: CASSTPGRRTYTF.

This clonotype was found a few times. V gene TRBV28 combines with J gene TRBJ1-1; possible D gene TRBD1, 6 bases. V was pared by 6 bases and J by 0 bases, with 17 bases between. This CDR3 is 16 amino acids long. Germline loops: CDR1 MDHEN, CDR2 SYDVKM. As DNA, the CDR3 is TGTGCCAGCAGAGGGACGACAGGTGCGATGAACACTGAAGCTTTCTTT. Translation: CASRGTTGAMNTEAFF.

J is TRBJ2-6 and V is TRBV9, with unresolved D. CDR1 and CDR2 (germline): SGDLS, YYNGEE. Trimming removed 4 bases at V and 1 base at J, with 9 bases between. This CDR3 has 15 amino acids. This CDR3 reads CASSSEASGANVLTF. In nucleotides, the CDR3 is TGTGCCAGCAGCTCTGAGGCGTCTGGGGCCAACGTCCTGACTTTC. Full variable domain (remainder filled in from reference TRBV9 and TRBJ2-6): DSGVTQTPKHLITATGQRVTLRCSPRSGDLSVYWYQQSLDQGLQFLIQYYNGEERAKGNILERFSAQQFPDLHSELNLSSLELGDSALYFCASSSEASGANVLTFGAGSRLTVL.

In its sample, this clonotype was seen many times. The V call is TRBV27, the J call TRBJ2-7, with 8 nucleotides matching TRBD2. The CDR3 consists of 16 residues. Germline V gives CDR1 MNHEY, CDR2 SMNVEV (reference sequence). Trimming at V came to 0 bases and at J to 3 bases, leaving 7 bases not matched to a gene. The CDR3 region has the DNA TGTGCCAGCAGTTTATCGGGAGCGGGGGAAAACTACGAGCAGTACTTC. Translating gives CASSLSGAGENYEQYF.

Ten or more counts support this clonotype. The chain couples TRBV6-1 to TRBJ1-1, with no clear D. CDR1 is MNHNS, CDR2 SASEGT, per germline. The length of the CDR3 is 12 residues. The ends were cut back, 4 bases at V and 1 base at J, with 4 bases in the middle. CDR3 in DNA: TGTGCCAGCAGTGGGGGGAACACTGAAGCTTTCTTT. This encodes CASSGGNTEAFF.

The sample holds many counts of this clonotype. The chain has TRBV7-6 and TRBJ2-5; TRBD1 might be the D (5 bases). V gave up 5 bases and J gave up 2 bases, with 9 bases separating them. Germline V gene lookup returns CDR1 SGHVS and CDR2 FNYEAQ. The CDR3 is 13 residues long. The CDR3 DNA reads as TGTGCCAGCAGCCCCAGGGTACAAGAGACCCAGTACTTC. Encoded protein: CASSPRVQETQYF. Based on the CDR3 plus reference TRBV7-6 and TRBJ2-5, the full variable domain is GAGVSQSPRYKVTKRGQDVALRCDPISGHVSLYWYRQALGQGPEFLTYFNYEAQQDKSGLPNDRFSAERPEGSISTLTIQRTEQRDSAMYRCASSPRVQETQYFGPGTRLLVL.